The TCR beta chain under discussion was sequenced for a study of blood T cell repertoires in COVID-19. Study in general: Samples representing acute and convalescent COVID-19 were sourced from the United States, Italy and Spain. Sample material is recorded as cDNA or gDNA derived from T cells, B-cell-depleted T cells, or PBMCs.

Libraries were prepared by immunoSEQ multiplex PCR; TCRdb keeps only in-frame clonotypes and omits some of them. The table records over 95,000 clones, around 89% of them present only once. J lost 0 bases, V lost 2 bases, and 8 bases had no gene match. The CDR3 runs 18 residues. Germline assignment: CDR1 SEHNR and CDR2 FQNEAQ (reference sequence). Sequenced: peripheral blood. V usage is TRBV7-9 and J usage is TRBJ2-4; 9 bases line up with TRBD1. The clonotype comes from a human donor with acute or convalescent COVID-19. The donor label of this sample is uncertain. The CDR3, as DNA: TGTGCCAGCAGCTTACCGGGACAGGGACTTCTAGCCAAAAACATTCAGTACTTC. This encodes CASSLPGQGLLAKNIQYF. Full variable domain (missing parts from reference TRBV7-9 and TRBJ2-4): DTGVSQNPRHKITKRGQNVTFRCDPISEHNRLYWYRQTLGQGPEFLTYFQNEAQLEKSRLLSDRFSAERPKGSFSTLEIQRTEQGDSAMYLCASSLPGQGLLAKNIQYFGAGTRLSVL.